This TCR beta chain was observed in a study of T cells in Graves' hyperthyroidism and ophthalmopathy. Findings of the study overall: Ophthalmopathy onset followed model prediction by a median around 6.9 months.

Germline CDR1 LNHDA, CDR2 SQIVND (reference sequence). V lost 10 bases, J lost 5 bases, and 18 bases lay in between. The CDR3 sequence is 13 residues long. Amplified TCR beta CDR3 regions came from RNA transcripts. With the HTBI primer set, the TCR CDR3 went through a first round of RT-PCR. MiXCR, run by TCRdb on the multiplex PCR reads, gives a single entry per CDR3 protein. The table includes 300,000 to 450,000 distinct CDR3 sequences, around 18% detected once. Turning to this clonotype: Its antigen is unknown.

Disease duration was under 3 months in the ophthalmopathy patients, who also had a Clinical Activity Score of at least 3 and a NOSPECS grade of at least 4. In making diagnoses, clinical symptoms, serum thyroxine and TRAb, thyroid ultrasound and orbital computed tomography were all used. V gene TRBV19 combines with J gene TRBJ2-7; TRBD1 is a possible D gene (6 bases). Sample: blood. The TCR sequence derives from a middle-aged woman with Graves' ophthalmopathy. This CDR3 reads CATSFLGAHEQYF. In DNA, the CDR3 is TGTGCCACCTCTTTCCTGGGGGCCCACGAGCAGTACTTC.